The 16 T cell receptor beta chains reported below all come from one sample, sequenced in a study of blood T cell repertoires in COVID-19. Sequencing used immunoSEQ multiplex PCR; TCRdb keeps in-frame clones, though not all of them. The sample contains tens of thousands of clones, around 80% of which appear only once. What was sequenced was peripheral blood. These receptors were taken from a woman aged 60-70 years with acute or convalescent COVID-19.

The chain has TRBV19 and TRBJ1-2; tentatively, D is TRBD1 (6 bases). The length of the CDR3 is 14 residues. Trimming cost V 2 bases and J 4 bases, with 11 bases left between them. The germline V gene has CDR1 LNHDA and CDR2 SQIVND (reference sequence). For the CDR3, the DNA is TGTGCCAGTAGTATAACAGGGCAATCCTATGGCTACACCTTC. This encodes CASSITGQSYGYTF.

The chain combines TRBV6-2 or TRBV6-3 with TRBJ1-6, with 7 bases aligning to TRBD1. Germline lookup yields CDR1 MNHEY and CDR2 SVGEGT. This CDR3 contains 15 residues. The trim removed 4 bases at V and 2 bases at J, leaving 2 bases unmatched. The CDR3 DNA follows: TGTGCCAGCAGTTCCGGGACAGCCTATAATTCACCCCTCCACTTT. This codes for CASSSGTAYNSPLHF.

The CDR3 loop reads CASRSTGGASTDTQYF. CDR3 nucleotide sequence: TGCGCCAGCAGGTCTACAGGGGGCGCCTCCACAGATACGCAGTATTTT. The genes are TRBV5-1 and TRBJ2-3, with TRBD1 matching over 9 bases. The CDR3 is 16 amino acids. V shed 5 bases and J 2 bases; nucleotides not matched to a gene: 9. CDR1 is SGHRS, CDR2 YFSETQ, per germline.

This rearrangement joins TRBV7-3 to TRBJ2-3, with 7 bases that match TRBD2. Trimming cost V 6 bases and J 5 bases; bases outside gene matches: 8. The CDR3 length is 14 residues. Germline CDR1 reads SGHTA; CDR2 reads FQGTGA. The CDR3 bases are TGTGCCAGCAGTCCCTACCGGGGGGAAGATACGCAGTATTTT. This codes for CASSPYRGEDTQYF.

V gene TRBV5-1 combines with J gene TRBJ1-2; D might be TRBD1 (6 bases). The CDR3 sequence is 14 residues long. The ends were cut back, 0 bases at V and 0 bases at J, with 6 bases in the middle. Germline loops: CDR1 SGHRS, CDR2 YFSETQ. CDR3 nucleotide sequence: TGCGCCAGCAGCTTGGGGGACACTAACTATGGCTACACCTTC. Protein: CASSLGDTNYGYTF.

The chain combines TRBV6-2 or TRBV6-3 with TRBJ1-5; no reliable D call. There are 16 residues in the CDR3. Deletions cut 4 bases from V and 2 bases from J, with 15 bases between. Germline V lookup: CDR1 MNHEY, CDR2 SVGEGT. In nucleotides, the CDR3 is TGTGCCAGCAGTTGGGTCGAGTCGAGGGGCAATCAGCCCCAGCATTTT. The encoded protein is CASSWVESRGNQPQHF.

The chain links TRBV30 to TRBJ1-2, with D perhaps TRBD1 (6 bases). The CDR3 extends over 13 amino acids. Germline V gives CDR1 GTSNPN, CDR2 SVGIG (reference sequence). With 1 base removed from V and 4 bases from J, the gap between germline ends came to 10 bases. The DNA for the CDR3 is TGTGCCTGGAGTGCCCAGGGGACCTATGGCTACACCTTC. Translating it yields CAWSAQGTYGYTF.

The chain links TRBV18 to TRBJ2-2; TRBD2 agrees at 9 bases. This CDR3 contains 17 residues. Germline loops: CDR1 KGHSH, CDR2 LQKENI. The ends lost 2 bases at V and 0 bases at J; junction bases unmatched: 4. This CDR3 is CASSPERGATNTGELFF. CDR3 DNA: TGTGCCAGCTCACCAGAGCGGGGGGCCACGAACACCGGGGAGCTGTTTTTT.

The CDR3 loop is CASTEGVNTEAFF. DNA of the CDR3: TGCGCCAGCACGGAGGGAGTGAACACTGAAGCTTTCTTT. The V call is TRBV5-1, the J call TRBJ1-1; D remains unclear. The germline gives CDR1 SGHRS, CDR2 YFSETQ. Trimming shortened V by 6 bases and J by 0 bases, and 9 bases separated the two germline ends. The CDR3 extends over 13 amino acids.

The rearrangement uses TRBV9 and TRBJ2-3, with TRBD2 as a possible D gene (5 bases). Trimming took off 0 bases at V and 4 bases at J, with 15 bases between the two ends. The CDR3 runs to 16 residues. Germline V gene sequence: CDR1 SGDLS, CDR2 YYNGEE. The CDR3 DNA reads TGTGCCAGCAGCGTAGGGGGAGCACGGAGGCCAGATACGCAGTATTTT. Translating it yields CASSVGGARRPDTQYF. Based on the CDR3 plus reference TRBV9 and TRBJ2-3, the full variable domain is DSGVTQTPKHLITATGQRVTLRCSPRSGDLSVYWYQQSLDQGLQFLIQYYNGEERAKGNILERFSAQQFPDLHSELNLSSLELGDSALYFCASSVGGARRPDTQYFGPGTRLTVL.

The chain joins TRBV4-3 to TRBJ2-2; the match to TRBD1 covers 8 bases. Germline lookup yields CDR1 LGHNA and CDR2 YSLEER. The junction had 3 bases not matched to a gene; V was cut back by 1 base and J by 2 bases. The CDR3 totals 16 residues. In nucleotides, the CDR3 is TGCGCCAGCAGCCAAGGACAGGGGCCAAACACCGGGGAGCTGTTTTTT. It yields the protein CASSQGQGPNTGELFF.

This clone was counted a few times. Other nucleotide sequences from this sample produce the same CDR3. This chain connects TRBV7-9 to TRBJ2-1; 14 nucleotides match TRBD2. The trim removed 4 bases at V and 9 bases at J, leaving 5 bases unmatched. Germline V gene lookup returns CDR1 SEHNR and CDR2 FQNEAQ (reference sequence). The CDR3 contains 15 residues. The CDR3 nucleotides are TGTGCCAGCAGCTCACGACTAGCGGGAGGGGGTGAGCAGTTCTTC. This sequence encodes CASSSRLAGGGEQFF. The variable domain in full, with the rest retrieved from reference TRBV7-9 and TRBJ2-1, is DTGVSQNPRHKITKRGQNVTFRCDPISEHNRLYWYRQTLGQGPEFLTYFQNEAQLEKSRLLSDRFSAERPKGSFSTLEIQRTEQGDSAMYLCASSSRLAGGGEQFFGPGTRLTVL.

The chain has TRBV12-3 or TRBV12-4 and TRBJ1-4; D is unclear. The CDR3 is made up of 11 amino acids. The V end lost 4 bases, the J end lost 7 bases, and 4 bases lay between the germline ends. CDR3 sequence: CASSWAEKLFF. The CDR3 nucleotides read TGTGCCAGCAGTTGGGCTGAAAAACTGTTTTTT.

This chain connects TRBV6-1 to TRBJ1-2, with D unclear. Germline assignment: CDR1 MNHNS and CDR2 SASEGT. This CDR3 spans 13 amino acids. V shed 1 base and J shed 5 bases, with 8 bases lying between them. For the CDR3, the DNA is TGTGCCAGCAGTGAAGTTGGGCCTTATGGCTACACCTTC. Its protein is CASSEVGPYGYTF.

The J gene is TRBJ2-7, the V gene TRBV2, with 7 bases matching TRBD2. Trimming cost V 11 bases and J 9 bases; bases outside gene matches: 13. CDR3 length: 12 residues. Per germline, CDR1 SNHLY and CDR2 FYNNEI. The CDR3 reads CAWTEGGGRQYF. The DNA for the CDR3 is TGTGCCTGGACGGAGGGCGGGGGTCGGCAGTACTTC.

The CDR3 bases are TGTGCCTGGAGTGCATCGGGACTCCCCTACGAGCAGTACTTC. Translation gives CAWSASGLPYEQYF. The chain is built from TRBV30 and TRBJ2-7; weak D call: TRBD2 (6 bases). Trimming took 1 base from V and 2 from J, leaving 12 bases between them. The CDR3 sequence is 14 residues long. From germline, CDR1 is GTSNPN and CDR2 SVGIG (reference sequence). Filled out from reference TRBV30 and TRBJ2-7, the complete variable domain reads SQTIHQWPATLVQPVGSPLSLECTVEGTSNPNLYWYRQAAGRGLQLLFYSVGIGQISSEVPQNLSASRPQDRQFILSSKKLLLSDSGFYLCAWSASGLPYEQYFGPGTRLTVT.